The 28 T cell receptor beta chains reported below all come from one sample, sequenced in a study of blood T cell repertoires in COVID-19. Data came from immunoSEQ multiplex PCR; TCRdb stores just in-frame clones and leaves some out. The data hold some 190,000 clones, with roughly 85% observed a single time. Sequenced input: peripheral blood. These receptors all come from a woman aged 55-75 years with acute or convalescent COVID-19.

The rearrangement links TRBV11-3 to TRBJ2-3, with a weak D call TRBD2 (6 bases). V gave up 1 base and J gave up 2 bases, with 13 bases separating them. Germline loops: CDR1 SGHNT, CDR2 YENEEA. The CDR3 loop spans 16 amino acids. As DNA, the CDR3 is TGTGCCAGCAGCTTAGGCCGGAGGCGGGACACAGATACGCAGTATTTT. Translated, it gives CASSLGRRRDTDTQYF.

This chain links TRBV11-1 with TRBJ1-1, with TRBD1 as a possible D gene (6 bases). Trimming removed 1 base at V and 6 bases at J, with 12 bases between. Germline CDR1 is SGHAT and CDR2 is FQDESV (reference sequence). CDR3 length equals 14 residues. CDR3 sequence: CASSLEGGLAEAFF. The CDR3 DNA reads as TGTGCCAGCAGCTTAGAGGGGGGGCTCGCTGAAGCTTTCTTT.

This chain uses TRBV10-3 with TRBJ1-2; TRBD1 matches at 7 bases. This CDR3 is built from 17 residues. The ends lost 3 bases at V and 2 bases at J; junction bases unmatched: 12. Looked up from germline, CDR1 is ENHRY and CDR2 is SYGVKD. The CDR3 region is CAISDRGQALQNYGYTF. The DNA of the CDR3 is TGTGCCATCAGTGATAGAGGACAGGCACTCCAGAACTATGGCTACACCTTC.

The chain is built from TRBV4-1 and TRBJ1-2; D is perhaps TRBD1 (5 bases). The V end lost 1 base, the J end lost 4 bases, and 13 bases lay between the germline ends. The CDR3 is 15 amino acids. Per the germline V gene, CDR1 is MGHRA and CDR2 is YSYEKL. DNA of the CDR3: TGCGCCAGCAGCCAAGCAGCGGGAGGGGTCTATGGCTACACCTTC. This encodes CASSQAAGGVYGYTF.

CDR3 residues: CASSLYSGRDGDTQYF. The CDR3 DNA sequence: TGTGCCAGCAGTTTATATAGCGGGAGAGACGGAGATACGCAGTATTTT. The chain has TRBV27 and TRBJ2-3, with 9 positions matching TRBD2. V trimming: 1 base; J trimming: 5 bases; junction bases outside the gene matches: 7. The germline gives CDR1 MNHEY, CDR2 SMNVEV (reference sequence). The CDR3 spans 16 residues.

The chain has TRBV7-8 and TRBJ1-2, with D possibly being TRBD1 (5 bases). The germline V gene has CDR1 SGHVS and CDR2 FQNEAQ. Trimming stripped 5 bases from V and 2 bases from J, with 9 bases between. The CDR3 consists of 13 residues. This chain's CDR3 is CASSPRGNYGYTF. CDR3 bases: TGTGCCAGCAGCCCCCGGGGGAACTATGGCTACACCTTC.

V gene TRBV19 combines with J gene TRBJ1-1; no reliable D call. V lost 4 bases, J lost 1 base, and 7 bases lay in between. The CDR3 has 13 residues. Germline CDR1 LNHDA, CDR2 SQIVND (reference sequence). CDR3 DNA sequence: TGTGCCAGTAGTACCACAGCGAACACTGAAGCTTTCTTT. Its translation: CASSTTANTEAFF.

This chain connects TRBV3-1 (or the pseudogene TRBV3-2) to TRBJ2-7, with 10 bases fitting TRBD2. There are 15 residues in the CDR3. V dropped 1 base and J dropped 6; count of bases not matched to a gene: 6. Germline V gene sequence: CDR1 LGHDT, CDR2 YNNKEL (reference sequence). The CDR3 loop is CASSQGLAGVGEQYF. DNA of the CDR3: TGTGCCAGCAGCCAAGGGCTAGCGGGAGTAGGCGAGCAGTACTTC.

This clone showed up just once. The CDR3 spells CASSPGIKGEKLFF. The CDR3 coding sequence is TGTGCCAGCTCGCCGGGAATCAAGGGTGAAAAACTGTTTTTT. The rearrangement uses TRBV18 and TRBJ1-4, with unresolved D. The length of the CDR3 is 14 residues. Trimming shortened V by 6 bases and J by 7 bases, and 15 bases separated the two germline ends. CDR1 is KGHSH, CDR2 LQKENI, per germline. The variable domain in full, completed from reference TRBV18 and TRBJ1-4, reads NAGVMQNPRHLVRRRGQEARLRCSPMKGHSHVYWYRQLPEEGLKFMVYLQKENIIDESGMPKERFSAEFPKEGPSILRIQQVVRGDSAAYFCASSPGIKGEKLFFGSGTQLSVL.

The J gene is TRBJ1-1, the V gene TRBV3-1 (or the pseudogene TRBV3-2); TRBD1 agrees at 9 bases. This CDR3 has 17 residues. CDR1 LGHDT and CDR2 YNNKEL come from the germline V gene (reference sequence). The V gene end was trimmed by 1 base and the J gene end by 1 base; junction bases not matched to a gene: 7. The CDR3 DNA follows: TGTGCCAGCAGCCAAGCCCGACAGGGGGTTGGGAACACTGAAGCTTTCTTT. The encoded protein is CASSQARQGVGNTEAFF.

The genes are TRBV7-8 and TRBJ1-1; TRBD1 matches at 7 bases. The CDR3 totals 15 residues. Germline V gene data show CDR1 as SGHVS and CDR2 as FQNEAQ. J gave up 0 bases and V 3 bases, and 4 bases lay outside the gene matches. The CDR3 DNA reads as TGTGCCAGCAGCTTCCGACAGGGCATGAACACTGAAGCTTTCTTT. Translation: CASSFRQGMNTEAFF.

This clone was seen ten or more times. This chain links TRBV19 with TRBJ2-3; D is uncertain. Germline values: CDR1 LNHDA, CDR2 SQIVND (reference sequence). This CDR3 region has 14 residues. Trimming cost V 3 bases and J 0 bases, with 7 bases left between them. The CDR3 sequence is CASSILSSTDTQYF. CDR3 nucleotides: TGTGCCAGTAGTATCCTTTCTAGCACAGATACGCAGTATTTT.

J is TRBJ2-3 and V is TRBV7-2, with D unclear. The CDR3 totals 17 residues. Trimming shortened V by 2 bases and J by 2 bases, and 17 bases separated the two germline ends. Germline V gene lookup returns CDR1 SGHTA and CDR2 FQGNSA. The CDR3, as DNA: TGTGCCAGCAGCTTACGAGCACCCCCCGCCACCACAGATACGCAGTATTTT. This gives the protein CASSLRAPPATTDTQYF. The complete variable domain, with remaining parts taken from reference TRBV7-2 and TRBJ2-3, reads GAGVSQSPSNKVTEKGKDVELRCDPISGHTALYWYRQSLGQGLEFLIYFQGNSAPDKSGLPSDRFSAERTGGSVSTLTIQRTQQEDSAVYLCASSLRAPPATTDTQYFGPGTRLTVL.

V is TRBV30 and J is TRBJ2-1; 16 bases fit TRBD2. The CDR3 is 16 amino acids. Looked up from germline, CDR1 is GTSNPN and CDR2 is SVGIG (reference sequence). V was clipped by 4 bases and J by 5 bases; unmatched bases: 5. CDR3 residues: CAWNTGLAGGDNEQFF. CDR3 DNA sequence: TGTGCCTGGAACACGGGACTAGCGGGAGGGGACAATGAGCAGTTCTTC.

This clone appeared once. This chain uses TRBV9 with TRBJ2-2; D may be TRBD2 (6 bases). This CDR3 spans 17 amino acids. Trimming removed 1 base from V and 2 bases from J, with 15 bases in between. The germline V gene has CDR1 SGDLS and CDR2 YYNGEE. This chain's CDR3 is CASSVRPGTVNTGELFF. In DNA, the CDR3 is TGTGCCAGCAGCGTAAGGCCCGGGACTGTTAACACCGGGGAGCTGTTTTTT.

The chain recombines TRBV18 with TRBJ2-1; D is unresolved. This CDR3 region has 13 residues. V was trimmed by 4 bases and J by 7 bases, leaving 11 bases between them. Per germline, CDR1 KGHSH and CDR2 LQKENI. CDR3 sequence: CASSLLPGNEQFF. CDR3 in DNA: TGTGCCAGCTCACTGCTACCCGGGAATGAGCAGTTCTTC.

This rearrangement joins TRBV6-2 or TRBV6-3 to TRBJ2-1; 10 nucleotides match TRBD2. The ends lost 0 bases at V and 4 bases at J; junction bases unmatched: 6. Germline lookup yields CDR1 MNHEY and CDR2 SVGEGT. The CDR3 has 17 residues. CDR3 bases: TGTGCCAGCAGTTACTCCCCGACTAGCGGGCTTTACAATGAGCAGTTCTTC. Translation gives CASSYSPTSGLYNEQFF.

The chain is built from TRBV6-6 and TRBJ1-3, with 11 bases fitting TRBD1. This CDR3 region has 15 residues. Losses at the gene ends were 5 bases for V and 6 bases for J; bases not matched to a gene: 6. Per the germline V gene, CDR1 is MNHNY and CDR2 is SVGAGI (reference sequence). The CDR3 region is CASSTDRGRVNTIYF. The CDR3 DNA reads as TGTGCCAGCAGTACGGACAGGGGGCGGGTAAACACCATATATTTT.

This clone showed up just a few times. The chain has TRBV27 and TRBJ2-1; TRBD2 aligns across 13 bases. This CDR3 comprises 16 residues. V shed 6 bases and J 15 bases; nucleotides not matched to a gene: 17. From germline, CDR1 is MNHEY and CDR2 SMNVEV (reference sequence). CDR3 protein: CASSPTRATSGRGRFF. As DNA, the CDR3 is TGTGCCAGCAGCCCGACCAGGGCAACTAGCGGGAGGGGGAGGTTCTTC.

The rearrangement joins TRBV3-1 (or the pseudogene TRBV3-2) to TRBJ2-7; D not resolved. V lost 2 bases, J lost 0 bases, and 11 bases lay in between. The CDR3 has 15 amino acids. Germline CDR1 is LGHDT and CDR2 is YNNKEL (reference sequence). The CDR3 reads CASSQFERSSYEQYF. The CDR3 coding sequence is TGTGCCAGCAGCCAATTCGAGAGGAGCTCCTACGAGCAGTACTTC.

The chain couples TRBV28 to TRBJ1-1, with a weak D call TRBD1 (6 bases). The V gene lost 5 bases and the J gene lost 1 base, with 17 bases spanning the gap. This CDR3 spans 16 amino acids. Germline assignment: CDR1 MDHEN and CDR2 SYDVKM. The CDR3 reads CASSIPSQGSNTEAFF. CDR3 sequence (DNA): TGTGCCAGCAGTATTCCCTCACAGGGATCGAACACTGAAGCTTTCTTT. Variable domain in full (rest from reference TRBV28 and TRBJ1-1): DVKVTQSSRYLVKRTGEKVFLECVQDMDHENMFWYRQDPGLGLRLIYFSYDVKMKEKGDIPEGYSVSREKKERFSLILESASTNQTSMYLCASSIPSQGSNTEAFFGQGTRLTVV.

The sample holds one count of this clone. The chain carries TRBV28 and TRBJ2-3; D is possibly TRBD2 (5 bases). Germline lookup yields CDR1 MDHEN and CDR2 SYDVKM. This CDR3 region has 14 residues. The germline V and J ends were trimmed by 1 base and 2 bases, with 7 bases remaining between them. The CDR3 nucleotides read TGTGCCAGCAGTTTATCGGGGATCACAGATACGCAGTATTTT. Its translation is CASSLSGITDTQYF. Full variable domain (outside the CDR3, taken from reference TRBV28 and TRBJ2-3): DVKVTQSSRYLVKRTGEKVFLECVQDMDHENMFWYRQDPGLGLRLIYFSYDVKMKEKGDIPEGYSVSREKKERFSLILESASTNQTSMYLCASSLSGITDTQYFGPGTRLTVL.

The rearrangement uses TRBV28 and TRBJ2-4; 8 bases line up with TRBD2. The CDR3 length is 15 residues. V was clipped by 8 bases and J by 7 bases; unmatched bases: 13. Germline V gene lookup returns CDR1 MDHEN and CDR2 SYDVKM. The CDR3 loop reads CASRSLAGGGNIQYF. The CDR3 DNA follows: TGTGCCAGCCGATCTTTGGCGGGAGGAGGGAACATTCAGTACTTC.

This clone was recorded once. This sequence joins TRBV19 and TRBJ2-1; D is possibly TRBD2 (6 bases). This CDR3 comprises 14 residues. In germline, CDR1 is LNHDA, CDR2 SQIVND (reference sequence). The ends were cut back, 11 bases at V and 5 bases at J, with 19 bases in the middle. This chain's CDR3 is CASGTGAVHNEQFF. CDR3 nucleotide sequence: TGTGCCTCAGGGACGGGAGCGGTGCACAATGAGCAGTTCTTC.

The J gene is TRBJ2-7, the V gene TRBV21-1; the D call TRBD2 from the table was never checked on the DNA. TRBV21-1 is recorded as a pseudogene. The CDR3 loop spans 14 amino acids. CDR3 amino acids: CASSKAEVSYEQYV. The CDR3 DNA reads TGTGCCAGCAGCAAAGCCGAGGTATCCTACGAGCAGTACGTC.

The chain has TRBV3-1 (or the pseudogene TRBV3-2) and TRBJ2-1, with 11 positions matching TRBD2. Trimming cost V 1 base and J 10 bases; bases outside gene matches: 12. The CDR3 is 17 residues long. CDR1 LGHDT and CDR2 YNNKEL come from the germline V gene (reference sequence). The CDR3 loop is CASSQGSGRARGAEQFF. For the CDR3, the DNA is TGTGCCAGCAGCCAAGGTAGCGGGAGGGCCAGGGGAGCGGAGCAGTTCTTC.

The rearrangement joins TRBV3-1 (or the pseudogene TRBV3-2) to TRBJ2-7, with 9 bases aligning to TRBD1. This CDR3 region has 13 residues. After removal of 4 bases from V and 6 bases from J, the junction contained 4 bases not matched to a gene. Germline values: CDR1 LGHDT, CDR2 YNNKEL (reference sequence). The CDR3 loop is CASSPGQGIEQYF. The CDR3, as DNA: TGTGCCAGCAGCCCGGGACAGGGAATCGAGCAGTACTTC.

The V call is TRBV18, the J call TRBJ1-3; tentatively, D is TRBD1 (6 bases). The CDR3 runs to 13 residues. The germline V gene encodes CDR1 KGHSH and CDR2 LQKENI. The V end was cut by 1 base, the J end by 6 bases, with 7 bases between. For the CDR3, the DNA is TGTGCCAGCTCACCACAGGGGGAAAACACCATATATTTT. Translated: CASSPQGENTIYF.